This TCR beta chain comes out of a study of shared clonotypes between healthy human individuals. Study information: A donor's plate count was three for CD4 naive and three for CD4 memory; CD8 naive had two and CD8 memory one.

Method: immunoSEQ multiplex PCR; TCRdb's copy keeps in-frame clones and lacks some. The sample has some 1,900,000 clones, over 85% seen once. Naivety among CD8 cells was defined by CD45RO negativity and positive CCR7 selection, thereby excluding terminally differentiated effector memory CD45RA+ cells. The clonotype comes from a man younger than 35 in good health. Specimen: naive CD8+ T cells sorted from blood.

The CDR3 coding sequence is TGCGCCAGCGCGGGACAGGGTTATGGCTACACCTTC. Its translation is CASAGQGYGYTF. This sequence joins TRBV5-1 and TRBJ1-2, with 9 positions matching TRBD1. Trimming took 7 bases from V and 5 from J; bases not matched to a gene: 3. Germline-derived CDR1 and CDR2 are SGHRS and YFSETQ. There are 12 residues in the CDR3.